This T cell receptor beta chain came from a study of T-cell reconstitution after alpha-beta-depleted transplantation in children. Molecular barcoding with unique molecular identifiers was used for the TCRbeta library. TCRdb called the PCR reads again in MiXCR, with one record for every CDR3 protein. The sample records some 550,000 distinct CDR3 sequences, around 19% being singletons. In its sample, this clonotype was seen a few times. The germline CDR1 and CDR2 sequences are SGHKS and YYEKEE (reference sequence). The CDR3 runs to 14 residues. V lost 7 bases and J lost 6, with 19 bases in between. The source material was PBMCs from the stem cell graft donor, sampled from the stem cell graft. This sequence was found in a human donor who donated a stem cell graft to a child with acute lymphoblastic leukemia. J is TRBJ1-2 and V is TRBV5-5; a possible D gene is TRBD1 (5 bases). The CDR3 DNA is TGTGCCAGCTCATGGGGACCCACGGGGGATGGCTACACCTTC. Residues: CASSWGPTGDGYTF.